The 12 T cell receptor beta chains presented below share a single source sample, sequenced in a study of blood T cell repertoires in COVID-19. Repertoires were generated with immunoSEQ multiplex PCR, while TCRdb's copy carries only in-frame clones and drops some. The sample shows some 400,000 clones, 80% to 95% of them seen only once. The sequenced sample consisted of PBMCs or T cells enriched from blood (not recorded which). These receptors were collected from a middle-aged woman who had been exposed to COVID-19.

The chain employs TRBV5-1 and TRBJ2-1, with D possibly matching TRBD1 (6 bases). The germline CDR1 and CDR2 sequences are SGHRS and YFSETQ. Trimming cost V 4 bases and J 5 bases, with 13 bases left between them. This CDR3 is built from 14 residues. CDR3 amino acids: CASSGGGQNNEQFF. CDR3 in DNA: TGCGCCAGCAGCGGGGGTGGACAGAACAATGAGCAGTTCTTC.

This chain connects TRBV9 to TRBJ2-2; D is undetermined. Trimming left V 3 bases short and J 2 bases short, with 14 bases between. Germline V CDR1 and CDR2: SGDLS, YYNGEE. CDR3 length equals 16 residues. In nucleotides, the CDR3 is TGTGCCAGCAGCGCCCCCCACCGCGGTAACACCGGGGAGCTGTTTTTT. It translates to CASSAPHRGNTGELFF.

This clone showed up just a few times. V usage is TRBV6-2 or TRBV6-3 and J usage is TRBJ1-6; 9 positions agree with TRBD1. This CDR3 spans 17 amino acids. The ends lost 6 bases at V and 8 bases at J; junction bases unmatched: 14. Germline CDR1 is MNHEY and CDR2 is SVGEGT. CDR3 sequence: CASSRPLGQGRYSPLHF. DNA for the CDR3: TGTGCCAGCAGCCGCCCCTTGGGACAGGGCCGATATTCACCCCTCCACTTT.

This sequence joins TRBV5-1 and TRBJ2-5; 16 bases are a match to TRBD2. In germline, CDR1 is SGHRS, CDR2 YFSETQ. This CDR3 region has 17 residues. Trimming took 4 bases from V and 5 from J; bases not matched to a gene: 8. CDR3 DNA: TGCGCCAGCAGCCCCGGGACTAGCGGGGGGGCTGAGGAGACCCAGTACTTC. As protein: CASSPGTSGGAEETQYF. Supplemented by reference TRBV5-1 and TRBJ2-5, the full variable domain reads KAGVTQTPRYLIKTRGQQVTLSCSPISGHRSVSWYQQTPGQGLQFLFEYFSETQRNKGNFPGRFSGRQFSNSRSEMNVSTLELGDSALYLCASSPGTSGGAEETQYFGPGTRLLVL.

The rearrangement joins TRBV7-2 to TRBJ2-3; D possibly corresponds to TRBD2 (5 bases). From germline, CDR1 is SGHTA and CDR2 FQGNSA. The V gene lost 4 bases and the J gene lost 4 bases, with 15 bases spanning the gap. The CDR3 sequence is 15 residues long. In DNA form, the CDR3 reads TGTGCCAGCAGCTACAACCCCCCGGGATCAGATACGCAGTATTTT. Translated, it gives CASSYNPPGSDTQYF.

This chain uses TRBV9 with TRBJ2-3, with D unresolved. The CDR3 extends over 12 amino acids. Trimming took off 0 bases at V and 3 bases at J, with 2 bases between the two ends. Germline CDR1 and CDR2: SGDLS and YYNGEE. CDR3: CASSVVTDTQYF. The DNA of the CDR3 is TGTGCCAGCAGCGTAGTAACAGATACGCAGTATTTT.

CDR3 sequence reads: CASSIHQGYNQPQHF. The CDR3 bases are TGTGCCAGTAGTATACACCAGGGGTACAATCAGCCCCAGCATTTT. V is TRBV19 and J is TRBJ1-5, with D possibly being TRBD1 (6 bases). Germline values: CDR1 LNHDA, CDR2 SQIVND (reference sequence). V was trimmed by 2 bases and J by 3 bases, leaving 11 bases between them. The CDR3 runs to 15 residues. The variable domain in full, with the rest retrieved from reference TRBV19 and TRBJ1-5, is DGGITQSPKYLFRKEGQNVTLSCEQNLNHDAMYWYRQDPGQGLRLIYYSQIVNDFQKGDIAEGYSVSREKKESFPLTVTSAQKNPTAFYLCASSIHQGYNQPQHFGDGTRLSIL.

The rearrangement links TRBV27 to TRBJ1-2; D may be TRBD1 (5 bases). CDR1 and CDR2 from the germline V gene are MNHEY and SMNVEV (reference sequence). This CDR3 region has 16 residues. Trimming stripped 6 bases from V and 4 bases from J, with 21 bases between. The CDR3 protein is CASSLAGPFGFYGYTF. DNA for the CDR3: TGTGCCAGCAGCCTCGCAGGGCCCTTCGGATTCTATGGCTACACCTTC.

The J gene is TRBJ2-7, the V gene TRBV6-5, with 7 positions matching TRBD1. V lost 6 bases to trimming and J lost 3 bases; unmatched junction nucleotides: 11. CDR3 length: 15 residues. Germline-derived CDR1 and CDR2 are MNHEY and SVGAGI. The CDR3 nucleotides are TGTGCCAGCAGGGCCAGACTGGGACAGAACTACGAGCAGTACTTC. The encoded protein is CASRARLGQNYEQYF.

The chain uses TRBV14 and TRBJ2-1; no clear D. Germline V gene data show CDR1 as SGHDN and CDR2 as FVKESK. V shed 4 bases and J shed 0 bases, with 10 bases lying between them. CDR3 length: 15 amino acids. The CDR3 DNA is TGTGCCAGCAGCCGTAGGAGTGCCTCCTACAATGAGCAGTTCTTC. This translates into CASSRRSASYNEQFF.

The chain has TRBV5-6 and TRBJ1-6, with 8 bases aligning to TRBD1. Trimming removed 3 bases from V and 10 bases from J; junction bases left unmatched: 6. Germline CDR1 and CDR2: SGHDT and YYEEEE. The CDR3 spans 14 residues. CDR3 DNA: TGTGCCAGCAGCTCAAGAGACAGGGGATCACCCCTCCACTTT. The encoded protein is CASSSRDRGSPLHF.

The chain carries TRBV19 and TRBJ2-4; 8 bases fit TRBD1. J gave up 9 bases and V 8 bases, and 6 bases lay outside the gene matches. The CDR3 is made up of 12 amino acids. The germline V gene encodes CDR1 LNHDA and CDR2 SQIVND (reference sequence). CDR3 sequence reads: CASRDRRGIQYF. The CDR3 nucleotides are TGTGCCAGTCGGGACAGGCGCGGCATTCAGTACTTC.